The entry below gives a single TCR beta chain sequence along with its context. This clone was detected only once. This receptor's antigen is unknown. No much larger clone exists at a distance of one base, and base qualities are not known. Sequencing of TCRB CDR3 was done on genomic DNA with the immunoSEQ assay. Turning to the authors' computational methods: Only a few patient CD8+ clones larger than 1% matched published virus-specific TCRB sequences when compared against them. Only productive TCRB rearrangements were included in the analyses. A clone was defined by a unique TCRB CDR3 sequence, and clonality was computed as a productive clonality index based on Shannon entropy. The template counts of each clone relative to the total templates per sample were used to calculate repertoire overlap between two samples. V-gene usage from TCRB sequencing and V-gene usage measured by flow cytometry were correlated (Spearman r of 0.6 to 0.7). The table was pulled from immuneACCESS by TCRdb, which kept in-frame rearrangements only. Such tables lose some clones; where checked, under half of the loss comes from unresolved V genes, and the rest has no known cause. That table supplies the V and J calls and clone size; D and trimming were determined from the DNA. This sample is represented by 4,000 to 5,000 clones; 72% of them were singletons. The top ten constitute around 40% of the sample.

This sample is part of a study of somatic mutations in cytotoxic T cells in rheumatoid arthritis (dated by TCRdb to 2015 to 2018). About the full investigation: Before any treatment started and right after they were diagnosed, patients gave peripheral blood samples (around 30 ml EDTA). Some T-cell populations stained with V beta antibodies were sorted by flow on a FACSAria II or Sony SH800 to nearly 100% purity, with sorted V beta1+ cells additionally subjected to TCRB sequencing. The study asked whether expanded CD8+ T-cell clones in newly diagnosed, untreated rheumatoid arthritis carry somatic mutations, and used TCRB deep sequencing to characterize clonality. A total of around 60 rheumatoid arthritis patients and roughly 18 healthy controls underwent TCRB deep sequencing. The median ages of the patient and control groups were essentially identical. Beyond this particular receptor, the publication reports: The finding that TRBV07 was slightly underrepresented in patients was left unadjusted for multiple comparisons. Several identical CD8+ TCRB sequences were found in both blood and synovial fluid, and in about an eighth of the roughly 65 patients the largest CD8+ clone exceeded 20% of CD8+ cells. CD8+ T-cell clonality did not differ significantly between rheumatoid arthritis patients and age-matched healthy controls. The antigen targets of the expanded CD8+ clones were unknown, and absence from virus-specific databases did not rule out viral specificity. An increase of CD8+ clonality with age was seen in patients (Spearman r ≈ 0.49) but not in healthy controls.

On an AutoMACS, CD4+ and CD8+ cells were isolated via positive magnetic bead selection, and their purity was verified by flow cytometry. A TCR V beta antibody panel was used in flow cytometry to screen first for clonal expansions, which were then characterized by TCRB deep sequencing of sorted CD8+ fractions. Peripheral blood mononuclear cells were isolated by Ficoll-Paque PLUS density gradient separation. DNA from CD4-enriched, CD8-enriched or PBMC samples was extracted using Nucleospin Tissue or Tissue XS kits and then quantified on a Qubit 2.0 fluorometer. The V end loses 7 bases and the J end loses 2 bases, and a stretch of 15 bases separates them. Taken from cysteine to phenylalanine, the CDR3 has 14 residues. The retained sequence is limited to the CDR3, 42 bases, with the frame set at the first base. CDR1 and CDR2, looked up from the germline V gene (reference sequence), are SEHNR and FQNEAQ.

The rearranged segments are TRBV7-9 and TRBJ2-7; the D gene is perhaps TRBD1 or TRBD2, each of them matching over 7 bases. The sample consisted of CD8+ T cells sorted from blood. This receptor was taken from an adult with rheumatoid arthritis. The CDR3 reads as follows: CASNQGGAPYEQYF. In nucleotides, the sequence is TGTGCCAGCAACCAGGGGGGGGCCCCCTACGAGCAGTACTTC. When the CDR3 is completed using the reference TRBV7-9 and TRBJ2-7 genes on either side, the full variable domain is DTGVSQNPRHKITKRGQNVTFRCDPISEHNRLYWYRQTLGQGPEFLTYFQNEAQLEKSRLLSDRFSAERPKGSFSTLEIQRTEQGDSAMYLCASNQGGAPYEQYFGPGTRLTVT.